This is a list of T cell receptor beta chains from one sample in a study of radiotherapy plus CTLA-4 blockade in lung cancer. The table came from immunoSEQ multiplex PCR; TCRdb's copy has only in-frame clones and leaves some out. The sample consists of 95,000 to 150,000 clones, around 90% of them appearing once. Specimen: peripheral blood, collected from a patient treated with radiotherapy plus ipilimumab. The receptors derive from a human donor with non-small cell lung cancer that progressed on radiotherapy plus ipilimumab. CDR3s include the opening cysteine and the closing phenylalanine or tryptophan. The D gene is left open where the match is weak. Some rows have no size entry. The others give once, few or many, or a class for an expanded clone.

d_gene	abundance	v_gene	j_gene	CDR3aa	CDR3nt
TRBD1	-	TRBV7-9	TRBJ2-3	CASSPADRGGDTQYF	TGTGCCAGCAGCCCGGCCGACAGGGGAGGAGATACGCAGTATTTT
-	-	TRBV29-1	TRBJ2-7	CSASHMGEQYF	TGCAGCGCCTCCCATATGGGCGAGCAGTACTTC
-	-	TRBV19	TRBJ1-1	CASSIFTGRTEAFF	TGTGCCAGTAGTATATTTACAGGGCGGACTGAAGCTTTCTTT
TRBD2	-	TRBV5-5	TRBJ2-5	CASSLSVAGTSGVQETQYF	TGTGCCAGCAGCTTGAGTGTGGCAGGGACTAGCGGGGTCCAAGAGACCCAGTACTTC
-	-	TRBV6-5	TRBJ2-7	CASTDGYEQYF	TGTGCCAGCACCGATGGGTACGAGCAGTACTTC
TRBD1	-	TRBV6-1	TRBJ1-5	CASSEGQPNQPQHF	TGTGCCAGCAGCGAGGGACAGCCAAATCAGCCCCAGCATTTT
-	-	TRBV5-1	TRBJ2-3	CASSLAFGTADTQYF	TGCGCCAGCAGCTTGGCCTTCGGGACCGCAGATACGCAGTATTTT
TRBD1	-	TRBV6-5	TRBJ1-1	CASGTGRNTEAFF	TGTGCCAGCGGGACAGGGCGGAACACTGAAGCTTTCTTT
TRBD2	-	TRBV4-1	TRBJ2-3	CASSQYWTSGTDTQYF	TGCGCCAGCAGCCAATATTGGACTAGCGGCACAGATACGCAGTATTTT
TRBD2	-	TRBV29-1	TRBJ2-7	CSVDGTSGRGDEQYF	TGCAGCGTTGATGGGACTAGCGGGAGAGGGGACGAGCAGTACTTC
-	once	TRBV7-8	TRBJ2-2	CASSLTRMRTETGELFF	TGTGCCAGCAGCTTAACTAGGATGCGCACGGAGACCGGGGAGCTGTTTTTT
TRBD1	-	TRBV6-6	TRBJ2-7	CASRPTGGYPYEQYF	TGTGCCAGCAGACCGACAGGGGGCTATCCCTACGAGCAGTACTTC
-	-	TRBV4-1	TRBJ2-3	CASSQSSTSTDTQYF	TGCGCCAGCAGCCAAAGCAGTACCAGCACAGATACGCAGTATTTT
TRBD2	-	TRBV5-4	TRBJ2-1	CASSLEALAGGEQFF	TGTGCCAGCAGCTTGGAGGCTTTAGCGGGAGGTGAGCAGTTCTTC
-	-	TRBV2	TRBJ1-6	CASRSEPGQGTSPLHF	TGTGCCAGCAGGAGTGAACCGGGACAAGGAACTTCACCCCTCCACTTT
TRBD2	once	TRBV15	TRBJ2-2	CATSREPSGGTTGELFF	TGTGCCACCAGCAGAGAGCCTAGCGGGGGAACCACCGGGGAGCTGTTTTTT
TRBD2	-	TRBV6-4	TRBJ2-1	CASSRTSGRPYNEQFF	TGTGCCAGCAGTCGAACTAGCGGAAGACCCTACAATGAGCAGTTCTTC
-	-	TRBV6-5	TRBJ1-1	CAVRGGEGTEAFF	TGTGCCGTTCGCGGGGGGGAAGGCACTGAAGCTTTCTTT
-	few	TRBV19	TRBJ1-3	CASSPWNRAGNTIYF	TGTGCCAGTAGCCCGTGGAATAGGGCAGGAAACACCATATATTTT
-	-	TRBV11-3	TRBJ2-3	CASSPGRGTDTQYF	TGTGCCAGCAGCCCAGGCCGGGGCACAGATACGCAGTATTTT
TRBD2	-	TRBV6-6	TRBJ2-1	CASTPTGTSGNEQFF	TGTGCCAGCACCCCCACGGGGACTAGTGGAAATGAGCAGTTCTTC
-	-	TRBV12-5	TRBJ2-3	CASGGDTDTQYF	TGTGCTAGTGGTGGCGACACAGATACGCAGTATTTT
TRBD1	-	TRBV7-9	TRBJ1-3	CASSLVSGGENTIYF	TGTGCCAGCAGCTTAGTTTCAGGGGGGGAAAACACCATATATTTT
-	-	TRBV9	TRBJ2-1	CASSPDGYNEQFF	TGTGCCAGCAGCCCCGACGGGTACAATGAGCAGTTCTTC
-	-	TRBV9	TRBJ1-3	CASSPGIFSGNTIYF	TGTGCCAGCAGCCCGGGAATTTTCTCTGGAAACACCATATATTTT
-	-	TRBV27	TRBJ2-7	CASSLSIRGSLEQYF	TGTGCCAGCAGTTTATCGATCCGGGGGTCCCTGGAGCAGTACTTC
-	-	TRBV14	TRBJ1-5	CASSQGRGDVSNQPQHF	TGTGCCAGCAGCCAAGGGCGCGGGGATGTCAGCAATCAGCCCCAGCATTTT
-	-	TRBV2	TRBJ1-3	CASSEQGRAGNTIYF	TGTGCCAGCAGTGAACAGGGGCGCGCTGGAAACACCATATATTTT
TRBD1	-	TRBV2	TRBJ2-2	CASSGTVNTGELFF	TGTGCCAGCAGCGGGACAGTAAACACCGGGGAGCTGTTTTTT
-	-	TRBV2	TRBJ1-2	CASSESGYTF	TGTGCCAGCAGTGAGAGCGGCTACACCTTC
-	once	TRBV29-1	TRBJ1-3	CSVNMGSGNTIYF	TGCAGCGTGAACATGGGCTCTGGAAACACCATATATTTT
-	-	TRBV5-6	TRBJ1-1	CASSLGSNTEAFF	TGTGCCAGCAGCTTAGGGAGTAACACTGAAGCTTTCTTT
-	-	TRBV7-8	TRBJ1-2	CASSLSRANYGYTF	TGTGCCAGCAGCTTAAGCCGAGCTAACTATGGCTACACCTTC
-	once	TRBV4-1	TRBJ2-2	CASSQVVRTTGELFF	TGCGCCAGCAGCCAAGTAGTAAGGACCACCGGGGAGCTGTTTTTT
-	-	TRBV21-1	TRBJ2-7	CASSKEGADYEQYF	TGTGCCAGCAGCAAAGAGGGGGCGGACTACGAGCAGTACTTC